This T cell receptor (beta chain) was recovered during a study of OX40 agonist ivuxolimab in advanced cancers. Study details: An agonistic anti-OX40 (CD134) antibody, ivuxolimab, was used to treat the patients. Enrollees could have had prior anti-PD-1, anti-PD-L1 or anti-CTLA-4 therapy, which 30% to 50% had received.

Study-level results: Circulating CD4+ and CD8+ T cells showed clonal expansion by week 6 at 0.1 to 3.0 mg/kg.

V was pared by 7 bases and J by 5 bases, with 2 bases of the junction left unmatched. Germline assignment: CDR1 SEHNR and CDR2 FQNEAQ (reference sequence). The CDR3 runs to 12 residues. On this clone itself: As yet, its antigen is unknown.

Assay: immunoSEQ multiplex PCR; the TCRdb copy retains only in-frame clones and omits some. The sample has about 100,000 clones, approximately 90% seen once; the top ten hold approximately 0.58%. The material was CD4+ or CD8+ T cells sorted from blood, obtained in a trial of the OX40 agonist ivuxolimab. The sequence came from an adult with an advanced solid tumor such as melanoma, head and neck, liver or kidney cancer. This chain uses TRBV7-9 with TRBJ2-1; 7 nucleotides align to TRBD1. Here the CDR3 DNA reads TGTGCCAGCAAAACAGGGGACAATGAGCAGTTCTTC. As protein: CASKTGDNEQFF.